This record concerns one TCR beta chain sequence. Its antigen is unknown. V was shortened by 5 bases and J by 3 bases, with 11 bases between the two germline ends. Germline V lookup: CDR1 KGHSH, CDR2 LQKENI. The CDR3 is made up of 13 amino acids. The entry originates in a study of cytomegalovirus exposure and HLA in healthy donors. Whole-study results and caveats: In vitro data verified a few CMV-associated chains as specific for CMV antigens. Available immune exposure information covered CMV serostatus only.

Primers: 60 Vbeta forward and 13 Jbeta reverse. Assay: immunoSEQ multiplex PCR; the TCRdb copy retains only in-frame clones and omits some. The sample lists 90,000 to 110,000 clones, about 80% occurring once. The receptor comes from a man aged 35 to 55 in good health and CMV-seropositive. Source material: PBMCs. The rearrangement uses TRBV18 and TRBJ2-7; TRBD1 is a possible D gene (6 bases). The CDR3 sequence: CASSARQVYEQYF. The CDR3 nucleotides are TGTGCCAGCTCAGCCCGACAGGTCTACGAGCAGTACTTC.